This T cell receptor (beta chain) was sequenced for a study of neoadjuvant anti-PD-1 for oral cavity cancer. Overall study context: Patients without progression received a fourth nivolumab dose around day 43, then surgical resection on days 50-56.

CDR3 size: 15 residues. Germline assignment: CDR1 MDHEN and CDR2 SYDVKM. The ends were cut back, 10 bases at V and 2 bases at J, with 18 bases in the middle. Stage II-IVA oral cavity squamous cell carcinoma was new and untreated by systemic or radiation therapy. TCRdb keeps only in-frame clones here, not all; method: immunoSEQ multiplex PCR. Of around 60,000 clones listed, roughly three quarters are singletons. The sample was PBMCs, taken before nivolumab (anti-PD-1) treatment. This TCR came from a person aged 35-80 years with oral cavity squamous cell carcinoma. This rearrangement joins TRBV28 to TRBJ2-1, with a possible D match to TRBD1 (5 bases). The CDR3 loop reads CATRQTREPYNEQFF. The CDR3 region has the DNA TGTGCCACCCGACAGACCAGGGAACCCTACAATGAGCAGTTCTTC.